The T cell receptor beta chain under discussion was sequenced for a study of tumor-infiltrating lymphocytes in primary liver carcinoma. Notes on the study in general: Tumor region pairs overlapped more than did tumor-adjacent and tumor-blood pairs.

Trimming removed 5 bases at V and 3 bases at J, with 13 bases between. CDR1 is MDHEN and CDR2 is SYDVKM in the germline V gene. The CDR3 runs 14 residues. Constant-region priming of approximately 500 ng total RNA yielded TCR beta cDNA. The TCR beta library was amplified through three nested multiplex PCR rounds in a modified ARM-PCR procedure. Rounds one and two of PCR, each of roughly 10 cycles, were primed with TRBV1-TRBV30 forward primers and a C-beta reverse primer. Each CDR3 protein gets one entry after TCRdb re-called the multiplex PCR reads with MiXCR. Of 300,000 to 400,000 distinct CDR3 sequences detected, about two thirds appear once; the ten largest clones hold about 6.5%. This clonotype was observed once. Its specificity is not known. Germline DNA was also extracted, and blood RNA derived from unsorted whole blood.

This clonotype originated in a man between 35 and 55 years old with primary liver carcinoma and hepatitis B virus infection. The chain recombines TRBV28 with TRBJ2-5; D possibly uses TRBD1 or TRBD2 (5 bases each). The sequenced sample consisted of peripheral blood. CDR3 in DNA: TGTGCCAGCAGTGGTTCCGGGACCGAAGAGACCCAGTACTTC. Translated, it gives CASSGSGTEETQYF.